This TCR beta chain was sequenced in a study of post-analysis software for immune sequencing data. The CDR3 consists of 13 residues. The V end lost 0 bases, the J end lost 13 bases, and 13 bases lay between the germline ends. Germline CDR1 is LGHNA and CDR2 is YNFKEQ. Unique molecular identifiers were carried by the TCR beta cDNA libraries. TCRdb analysed the PCR reads with MiXCR anew, one entry per CDR3 protein. The sample includes a few hundred thousand distinct CDR3 sequences, around a third of them seen just once. Concerning this clonotype: As yet, its antigen is unknown.

Notes on the study in general: Significantly lower normalized Chao1 diversity was seen in multiple sclerosis patients than in controls. Several TRBV segments (TRBV5-6, TRBV5-1 and TRBV20-1 among them) occurred more frequently in patients than in controls.

This receptor was identified in a girl between 2 and 17 years old with multiple sclerosis. Sequenced material: blood. This rearrangement joins TRBV4-2 to TRBJ2-4; D gene ambiguous. This CDR3 is CASSQDRMGEQYF. The CDR3 region has the DNA TGTGCCAGCAGCCAAGACCGAATGGGTGAGCAGTACTTC.